This is a list of T cell receptor beta chains from one sample in a study of metastatic and nonmetastatic thyroid tumors. TCRdb redid the clone calls on the PCR reads using MiXCR. Of just under 20,000 clones listed, 22% are singletons. Input material: adjacent normal tissue. These receptors were collected from a female donor with papillary thyroid cancer or a benign thyroid nodule (not recorded which). Some clones in this sample may be carry-over from other donors' samples. Both conserved end residues are part of each CDR3. Fields, in order: V gene, J gene, D gene, clone size, CDR3 DNA, CDR3 protein. The D gene is left open where the match is weak. Rows give clone size only sometimes, using once, few, many, or a class for an expanded clone.

>TRBV11-2|TRBJ2-7|TRBD2|.
TGTGCCAGCAGCTTATTGTCGACTAGCGGGTTTCCCTACGAGCAGTACTTC
CASSLLSTSGFPYEQYF
>TRBV6-1|TRBJ1-5|.|few
TGTGCCACAACGTTCTCCGGTCAGCCCCAGCATTTT
CATTFSGQPQHF
>TRBV10-3|TRBJ2-7|.|.
TGTGCCTGGTGCCGGACATCGACCCCTTACGAGCAGTACTTC
CAWCRTSTPYEQYF
>TRBV27|TRBJ2-3|.|.
TGTGCCAGCAAGGTGGGGACACTCACAGATACGCAGTATTTT
CASKVGTLTDTQYF
>TRBV28|TRBJ2-3|.|.
TGTGCCAGCACCCTTCAGGGGTTGTCCACAGATACGCAGTATTTT
CASTLQGLSTDTQYF
>TRBV10-3|TRBJ1-2|.|medium-sized
TGTGCCATCAGTGGTCGGGCAGACTATGGCTACACCTTC
CAISGRADYGYTF
>TRBV7-2|TRBJ1-4|.|.
TGTGCCAGCAGCGCGGGACTTAATGAAAAACTGTTTTTT
CASSAGLNEKLFF
>TRBV9|TRBJ2-7|TRBD2|many
TGTGCCAGCAGCGGAGCGGGAGGGCCCTACGAGCAGTACTTC
CASSGAGGPYEQYF
>TRBV7-6|TRBJ2-7|TRBD2|few
TGTGCCAGCAGCCCCGGGAGGGGGGTATACGAGCAGTACTTC
CASSPGRGVYEQYF
>TRBV5-6|TRBJ1-3|.|many
TGTGCCAGCAGCTTGGAGGGAAACACCATATATTTT
CASSLEGNTIYF
>TRBV2|TRBJ1-1|TRBD1|.
TGTGCCAGCAGTGAGCAGGGGGCTAGAAACACTGAAGCTTTCTTT
CASSEQGARNTEAFF
>TRBV30|TRBJ2-3|TRBD2|.
TGTGCCTGGAGTGGAGAGGCTAGCGGGTCCACAGATACGCAGTATTTT
CAWSGEASGSTDTQYF
>TRBV6-1|TRBJ1-4|.|.
TGTGCCAGCAGGGACAGACACACAAGGGGCCATGAAAAACTGTTTTTT
CASRDRHTRGHEKLFF
>TRBV20-1|TRBJ2-7|TRBD2|.
TGCAGTGCTAGCGGGAGGGCCTTATATGAGCAGTACTTC
CSASGRALYEQYF
>TRBV18|TRBJ2-1|TRBD2|many
TGTGCCAGCTCCCCCCCAGCGGGAGGGCTCAATGAGCAGTTCTTC
CASSPPAGGLNEQFF